This record covers a single T cell receptor beta chain. This clonotype was detected a few times. It lacks a known antigen. Base-call qualities are not available, and no considerably larger clone is one nucleotide away. Receptor amplification or capture employed RACE. The sequencing machine was a NextSeq 500. During library preparation, unique molecular identifiers were attached to individual cDNA molecules so that TCRs could be counted quantitatively and reproducibly. From each blood RNA sample, both TCR alpha and TCR beta chains were sequenced. On the study's bioinformatics: The median number of TCRs per sample was roughly 98,000, ranging from about 23,224 to 750,000. The Decombinator software suite was used to annotate the V, J and CDR3 of the TCR reads. For the PS versus PT1 abundance plots, all samples were subsampled to the same number of TCRs (28,000). TCRs were defined as expanded if absent before sensitization and observed at least eight times at the 2-week time point. TCRdb redid the processing of the public reads, applying fastp at Q25 and MiXCR, and retained in-frame beta chains. Duplicate CDR3 protein sequences are folded into a single record with the most common DNA and genes. The V and J calls follow TCRdb's processing rather than the paper's. This sample lists 330,000 or so distinct CDR3 sequences; about 6% were detected once. Around 5.8% of the sample comes from the top ten.

Read against the paper, the sample's time point label means: patch test 2, 6 weeks after DPC sensitization. The treatment or condition label on this specimen signifies: therapeutic diphenylcyclopropenone sensitization with weekly scalp DPC. Blood at each patch-test visit was drawn before the patch test was applied. Patients were considered eligible if aged 18 to 70, diagnosed with alopecia and deemed suitable for DPC therapy, and patients were excluded if pregnant. Total RNA was isolated from unfractionated whole blood collected in Tempus Blood RNA tubes. The entry originates in a study of human T cells and chemical hapten exposure (dated by TCRdb to the early 2020s). Study-wide context: For sensitization, 2% DPC in acetone was applied to a roughly 2 cm by roughly 2 cm area of upper inner arm skin. Patients additionally received weekly therapeutic DPC doses to the scalp throughout the approximately 25-week study period. Patch tests used Finn chambers with 0.01% DPC on the upper back, scored after 6 days by International Contact Dermatitis Research Group standards. The mostly female patient cohort included alopecia areata with under or over 50% scalp involvement, alopecia totalis and alopecia universalis. The libraries were sequenced as a pool, and the TCR yield per sample differed mostly because of small variations in library volumes within the pool. The study tracked peripheral blood TCR repertoire changes in vivo during primary and secondary sensitization to the hapten diphenylcyclopropenone (DPC) in alopecia patients. Blood was sampled from patients pre-sensitization (week 0) and at 2, 6 and about 24 weeks after DPC sensitization. Blood for TCR sequencing was provided by twenty-nine alopecia patients at one to four time points (pre-sensitization, 2, 6 and 24 weeks).

Study-wide findings and limitations: Repeated subsampling changed both the strength of the expansion versus patch-test correlation and the threshold at which the correlation became significant. A positive correlation was found between the number of PT1 expanded TCRs and patch test score, with significance reached at thresholds 8, 16 and 32 but not 4. Expanded TCRs formed significantly more large CDR3 similarity clusters than pre-sensitization or healthy control sets, consistent with antigen-driven responses. All patients had alopecia, a presumed autoimmune disease, so their immune response might differ from that of healthy individuals. DPC sensitization did not change how many TCRs were above 1 in 1000 frequency, and no evidence was found of alterations in global repertoire structure.

V loses 4 bases of germline sequence and J loses 2 bases, and the interval between the two ends is 11 bases. The germline V gene provides CDR1 MNHEY and CDR2 SVGEGT. From the cysteine up to the phenylalanine, the CDR3 has a length of 14 residues. The sequence is cut down to CDR3 DNA, 42 bases in frame from base 1. The sequenced sample was whole blood, obtained in connection with sensitization to the hapten diphenylcyclopropenone (DPC). The clonotype comes from a woman aged 18-35 years with alopecia areata. Some clones in this sample may be carry-over from other donors' samples. The sequence joins TRBV6-2 or TRBV6-3 to TRBJ2-5, with a tentative D call of TRBD1 or TRBD2, each matching 5 bases. CDR3 region: CASSFRGLQETQYF. DNA sequence: TGTGCCAGCAGTTTCCGGGGCCTTCAAGAGACCCAGTACTTC.